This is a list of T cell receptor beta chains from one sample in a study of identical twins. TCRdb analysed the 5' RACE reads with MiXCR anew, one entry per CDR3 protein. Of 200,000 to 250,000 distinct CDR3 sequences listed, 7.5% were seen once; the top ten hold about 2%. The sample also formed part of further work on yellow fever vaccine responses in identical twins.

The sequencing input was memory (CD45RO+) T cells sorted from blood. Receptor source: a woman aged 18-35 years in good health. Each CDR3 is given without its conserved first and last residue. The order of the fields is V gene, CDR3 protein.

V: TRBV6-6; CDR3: ASSYGQDYGYT
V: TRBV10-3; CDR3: AITFDRDNSPLH
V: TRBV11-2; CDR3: ASSASGGWHQPQH
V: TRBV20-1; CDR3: SARGGHPYQETQY
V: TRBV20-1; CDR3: SGSGTGGPNTEAF
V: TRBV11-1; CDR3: ASSPRGGLAVTYEQY
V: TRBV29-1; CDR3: SVGGTVNTEAF
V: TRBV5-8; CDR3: ASSLRIGASQPQH
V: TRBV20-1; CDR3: SAPRGRGEDTQY
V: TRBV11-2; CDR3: ASSIGTGGGYT
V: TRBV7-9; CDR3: ASSRLQGAVYEQY
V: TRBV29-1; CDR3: SVEWGRETQY
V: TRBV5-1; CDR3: ASSLVDGTYEQY
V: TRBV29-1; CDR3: SDDRDSSNEKLF
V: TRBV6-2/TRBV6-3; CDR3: ASSSRARGVDTQY
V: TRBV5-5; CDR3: ASSLGTNEQY
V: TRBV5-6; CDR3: ASSLNRGHGELF